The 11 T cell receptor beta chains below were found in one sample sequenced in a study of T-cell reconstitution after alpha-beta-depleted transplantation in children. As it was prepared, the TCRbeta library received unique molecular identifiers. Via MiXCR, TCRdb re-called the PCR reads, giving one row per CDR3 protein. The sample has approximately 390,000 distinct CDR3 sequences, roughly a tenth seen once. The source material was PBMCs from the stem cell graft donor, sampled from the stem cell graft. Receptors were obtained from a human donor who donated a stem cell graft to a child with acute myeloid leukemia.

CDR3 DNA sequence: TGCAGCGTTTTAGGGGCAGGGGGCGCGGTAGATACGCAGTATTTT. Amino acid sequence: CSVLGAGGAVDTQYF. V usage is TRBV29-1 and J usage is TRBJ2-3, with 8 bases that match TRBD1. J gave up 5 bases and V 5 bases, and 12 bases lay outside the gene matches. CDR1 SQVTM and CDR2 ANQGSEA come from the germline V gene. This CDR3 is built from 15 residues.

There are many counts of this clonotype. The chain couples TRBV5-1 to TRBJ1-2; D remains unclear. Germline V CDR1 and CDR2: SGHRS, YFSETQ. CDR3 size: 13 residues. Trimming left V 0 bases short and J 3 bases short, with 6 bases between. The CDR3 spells CASSLAGDYGYTF. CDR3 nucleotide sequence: TGCGCCAGCAGCTTGGCTGGGGACTATGGCTACACCTTC. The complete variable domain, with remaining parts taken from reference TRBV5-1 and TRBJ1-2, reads KAGVTQTPRYLIKTRGQQVTLSCSPISGHRSVSWYQQTPGQGLQFLFEYFSETQRNKGNFPGRFSGRQFSNSRSEMNVSTLELGDSALYLCASSLAGDYGYTFGSGTRLTVV.

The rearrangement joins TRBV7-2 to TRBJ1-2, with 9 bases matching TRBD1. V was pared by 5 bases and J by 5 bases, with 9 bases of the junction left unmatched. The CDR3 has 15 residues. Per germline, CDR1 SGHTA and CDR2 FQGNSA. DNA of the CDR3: TGTGCCAGCAGCCAACTGGGACAGGGAGGATATGGCTACACCTTC. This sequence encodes CASSQLGQGGYGYTF.

CDR3 nucleotides: TGTGCCACCAGCACTCCGCGACTAGCGGGGAACACCGGGGAGCTGTTTTTT. Residues: CATSTPRLAGNTGELFF. This chain links TRBV15 with TRBJ2-2; TRBD2 matches at 10 bases. CDR1 and CDR2 (germline): LNHNV, YYDKDF (reference sequence). The junction had 6 bases not matched to a gene; V was cut back by 4 bases and J by 1 base. CDR3 length equals 17 residues. Based on the CDR3 plus reference TRBV15 and TRBJ2-2, the full variable domain is DAMVIQNPRYQVTQFGKPVTLSCSQTLNHNVMYWYQQKSSQAPKLLFHYYDKDFNNEADTPDNFQSRRPNTSFCFLDIRSPGLGDTAMYLCATSTPRLAGNTGELFFGEGSRLTVL.

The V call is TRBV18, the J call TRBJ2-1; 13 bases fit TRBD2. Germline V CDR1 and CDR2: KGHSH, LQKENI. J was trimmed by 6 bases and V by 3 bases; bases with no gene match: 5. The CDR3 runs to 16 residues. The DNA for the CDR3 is TGTGCCAGCTCACCGCCGGGACTAGCGGGACCCAATGAGCAGTTCTTC. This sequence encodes CASSPPGLAGPNEQFF.

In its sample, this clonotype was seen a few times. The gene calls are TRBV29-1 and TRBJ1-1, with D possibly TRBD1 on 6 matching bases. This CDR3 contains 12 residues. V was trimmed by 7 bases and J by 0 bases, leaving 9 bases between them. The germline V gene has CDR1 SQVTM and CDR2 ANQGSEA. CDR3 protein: CSGTGLNTEAFF. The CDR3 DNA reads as TGCAGCGGAACAGGGCTGAACACTGAAGCTTTCTTT.

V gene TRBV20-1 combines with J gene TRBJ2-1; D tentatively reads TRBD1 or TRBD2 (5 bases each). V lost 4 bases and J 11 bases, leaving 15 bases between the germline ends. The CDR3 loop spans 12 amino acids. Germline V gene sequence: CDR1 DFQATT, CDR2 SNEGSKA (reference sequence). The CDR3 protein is CSAMDRDPQQFF. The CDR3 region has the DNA TGCAGTGCTATGGACCGGGACCCTCAGCAGTTCTTC.

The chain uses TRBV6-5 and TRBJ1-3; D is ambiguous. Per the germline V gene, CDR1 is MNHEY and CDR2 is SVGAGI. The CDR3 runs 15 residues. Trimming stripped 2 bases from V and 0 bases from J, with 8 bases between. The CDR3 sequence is CASSYTTASGNTIYF. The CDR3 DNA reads TGTGCCAGCAGTTACACGACCGCCTCTGGAAACACCATATATTTT.

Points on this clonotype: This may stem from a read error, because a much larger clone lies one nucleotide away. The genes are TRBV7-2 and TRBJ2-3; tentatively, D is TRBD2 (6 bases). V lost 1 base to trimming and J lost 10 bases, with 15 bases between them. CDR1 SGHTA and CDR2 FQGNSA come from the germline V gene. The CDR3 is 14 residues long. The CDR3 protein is CASSLGSTGEPQYF. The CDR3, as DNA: TGTGCCAGCAGCTTAGGCTCAACGGGAGAACCGCAGTATTTT.

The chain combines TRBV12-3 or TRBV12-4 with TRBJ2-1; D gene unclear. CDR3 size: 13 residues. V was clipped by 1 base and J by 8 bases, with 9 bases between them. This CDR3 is CASSLGAVDEQFF. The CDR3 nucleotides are TGTGCCAGCAGTTTAGGGGCGGTGGATGAGCAGTTCTTC.

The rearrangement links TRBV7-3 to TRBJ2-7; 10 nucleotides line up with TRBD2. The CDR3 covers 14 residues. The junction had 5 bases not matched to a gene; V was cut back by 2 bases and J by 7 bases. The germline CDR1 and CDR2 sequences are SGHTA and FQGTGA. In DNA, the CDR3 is TGTGCCAGCAGCTTACTAGCGGGAGCTCATGAGCAGTACTTC. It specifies CASSLLAGAHEQYF.